This TCR beta chain was recovered during a study of blood T cell repertoires in COVID-19. For the study at large: Sources were T cells, B-cell-depleted T cells, or PBMCs; the material itself was cDNA or gDNA.

V lost 6 bases to trimming and J lost 2 bases, with 18 bases between them. Germline V gene sequence: CDR1 SGHDT, CDR2 YYEEEE. The CDR3 runs 15 residues. In the authors' methods: How many nucleated cells were present was estimated from reference gene primer amplification. The method was immunoSEQ multiplex PCR; TCRdb's version includes in-frame clones alone and lacks a portion of them. The DNA gave D and trimming, while V, J and clone size come from that table. Altogether under 250,000 clones are present, approximately 83% being singletons, with the ten largest covering around 2.5%. J is TRBJ2-7 and V is TRBV5-6; TRBD1 might be the D (5 bases). The specimen was peripheral blood. The TCR sequence derives from a woman between 35 and 50 years old with active or convalescent COVID-19. CDR3 loop: CASTMSPQAPYEQYF. CDR3 DNA: TGTGCCAGCACCATGTCCCCACAGGCCCCCTACGAGCAGTACTTC.